Listed here are 25 T cell receptor beta chains from one sample, sequenced in a study of long-term antiretroviral therapy in people with HIV. Run at survey level, the immunoSEQ assay was version v3.0. Some clones are missing from TCRdb's copy, which holds only in-frame ones; the method was immunoSEQ multiplex PCR. The repertoire has 20,000 or so clones, over 60% of them found once; the top ten carry roughly a tenth. The sample here was unsorted PBMCs, taken 0.5 years before starting antiretroviral therapy. These receptors were taken from a young man with HIV.

This rearrangement joins TRBV4-3 to TRBJ1-1; D is possibly TRBD1 (5 bases). The V end was cut by 0 bases, the J end by 4 bases, with 9 bases between. Germline-derived CDR1 and CDR2 are LGHNA and YSLEER. The CDR3 spans 14 residues. CDR3 in amino acids: CASSQDTGGTEAFF. In DNA form, the CDR3 reads TGCGCCAGCAGCCAAGATACGGGGGGCACTGAAGCTTTCTTT.

The chain joins TRBV25-1 to TRBJ1-4, with D perhaps TRBD1 (6 bases). Germline CDR1 reads MGHDK; CDR2 reads SYGVNS. Between the trimmed V and J ends, which lost 3 bases and 3 bases, there was a span of 11 bases. The length of the CDR3 is 15 residues. The CDR3 DNA sequence: TGTGCCAGCAGTGAGCAGGGGCATTCTAATGAAAAACTGTTTTTT. It encodes CASSEQGHSNEKLFF.

J is TRBJ2-7 and V is TRBV28, with 7 bases identical to TRBD2. The CDR3 is 12 residues long. CDR1 MDHEN and CDR2 SYDVKM come from the germline V gene. J gave up 6 bases and V 6 bases, and 5 bases lay outside the gene matches. DNA of the CDR3: TGTGCCAGCAGCTCTCCGGGAGGCGAGCAGTACTTC. Residues: CASSSPGGEQYF.

The chain uses TRBV5-4 and TRBJ1-4; 7 bases map to TRBD1. V dropped 4 bases and J dropped 4; count of bases not matched to a gene: 7. The germline V gene has CDR1 SGHNT and CDR2 YYREEE (reference sequence). The CDR3 totals 15 residues. CDR3 protein: CASSADGQVNEKLFF. CDR3 nucleotides: TGTGCCAGCAGCGCCGACGGACAGGTTAATGAAAAACTGTTTTTT.

The V gene is TRBV2, the J gene TRBJ2-1; 8 nucleotides align to TRBD2. Germline assignment: CDR1 SNHLY and CDR2 FYNNEI. The CDR3 covers 12 residues. DNA for the CDR3: TGTGCTAGCGGGATTTACTTGAATGAGCAGTTCTTC. This encodes CASGIYLNEQFF.

The rearrangement uses TRBV19 and TRBJ2-1; 10 bases match TRBD2. CDR1 is LNHDA and CDR2 is SQIVND in the germline V gene (reference sequence). This CDR3 spans 15 amino acids. The V segment lost 6 bases and the J segment 3 bases; nucleotides outside the gene matches: 5. The CDR3 here is CASRDLAGDYNEQFF. The CDR3 DNA reads as TGTGCCAGTAGGGACCTAGCGGGGGACTACAATGAGCAGTTCTTC.

V and J are TRBV6-6 and TRBJ2-7; weak D call: TRBD2 (6 bases). V was shortened by 2 bases and J by 2 bases, with 10 bases between the two germline ends. The CDR3 has 14 amino acids. Germline assignment: CDR1 MNHNY and CDR2 SVGAGI (reference sequence). The CDR3, as DNA: TGTGCCAGCAGTTACCGGTCGGGGGCCTACGAGCAGTACTTC. Its protein product is CASSYRSGAYEQYF.

The chain recombines TRBV5-4 with TRBJ1-1; 8 nucleotides align to TRBD1. The V and J ends lost 3 bases and 10 bases, in that order; junction bases with no gene match: 11. Germline V gene data show CDR1 as SGHNT and CDR2 as YYREEE (reference sequence). The CDR3 sequence is 14 residues long. In DNA, the CDR3 is TGTGCCAGCAGCTGGGGACGGGCTCAGGGGGCAGCTTTCTTT. Residues: CASSWGRAQGAAFF.

There are a few counts of this clone. The V and J genes are TRBV5-4 and TRBJ2-7, with 13 nucleotides matching TRBD2. The CDR3 runs to 15 residues. Germline CDR1 and CDR2: SGHNT and YYREEE (reference sequence). V was clipped by 2 bases and J by 4 bases; unmatched bases: 3. The CDR3: CASSLRTSGGYEQYF. DNA of the CDR3: TGTGCCAGCAGCTTAAGGACTAGCGGGGGATACGAGCAGTACTTC.

This clone came up a few times. The V and J genes are TRBV7-9 and TRBJ1-2, with 7 positions matching TRBD1. This CDR3 is built from 13 residues. The V gene end was trimmed by 5 bases and the J gene end by 6 bases; junction bases not matched to a gene: 6. From germline, CDR1 is SEHNR and CDR2 FQNEAQ (reference sequence). CDR3 coding DNA: TGTGCCAGCAGCGAAGACAGGGCAGATGGCTACACCTTC. It encodes CASSEDRADGYTF. The complete variable domain, with remaining parts taken from reference TRBV7-9 and TRBJ1-2, reads DTGVSQNPRHKITKRGQNVTFRCDPISEHNRLYWYRQTLGQGPEFLTYFQNEAQLEKSRLLSDRFSAERPKGSFSTLEIQRTEQGDSAMYLCASSEDRADGYTFGSGTRLTVV.

This clone was observed a handful of times. V gene TRBV5-6 combines with J gene TRBJ1-4, with D possibly TRBD1 on 5 matching bases. CDR3 length: 14 amino acids. CDR1 is SGHDT and CDR2 is YYEEEE in the germline V gene. V shed 0 bases and J shed 11 bases, with 14 bases lying between them. The CDR3 sequence: CASSLAAGRRKLFF. The CDR3 nucleotides read TGTGCCAGCAGCTTGGCAGCGGGACGAAGGAAACTGTTTTTT.

V usage is TRBV7-8 and J usage is TRBJ1-1, with 10 bases aligning to TRBD1. This CDR3 is 15 amino acids long. The ends lost 5 bases at V and 5 bases at J; junction bases unmatched: 8. Germline values: CDR1 SGHVS, CDR2 FQNEAQ. The CDR3 is CASSPGQGVHTEAFF. The CDR3 DNA reads TGTGCCAGCAGCCCTGGACAGGGGGTTCATACTGAAGCTTTCTTT.

The chain joins TRBV13 to TRBJ1-1; D unclear. Per the germline V gene, CDR1 is PRHDT and CDR2 is FYEKMQ (reference sequence). This CDR3 has 14 amino acids. Trimming left V 2 bases short and J 6 bases short, with 13 bases between. The CDR3 DNA reads as TGTGCCAGCAGCTTAATAGGAGACCCCTCTGAAGCTTTCTTT. Encoded protein: CASSLIGDPSEAFF.

This clone was observed a single time. The rearrangement uses TRBV19 and TRBJ1-6, with TRBD1 as a possible D gene (5 bases). The germline V gene encodes CDR1 LNHDA and CDR2 SQIVND (reference sequence). V was pared by 0 bases and J by 5 bases, with 8 bases between. The CDR3 has 15 amino acids. The CDR3 sequence is CASSIEEGNNSPLHF. CDR3 DNA: TGTGCCAGTAGTATAGAGGAGGGGAATAATTCACCCCTCCACTTT.

The chain has TRBV4-1 and TRBJ2-2; tentatively, D is TRBD1 (6 bases). This CDR3 has 19 amino acids. From germline, CDR1 is MGHRA and CDR2 YSYEKL. The V and J ends lost 1 base and 6 bases respectively, with 24 bases between them. CDR3 sequence: CASSQVLEFYREGPGELFF. CDR3 bases: TGCGCCAGCAGCCAAGTATTAGAATTTTACAGGGAAGGCCCCGGGGAGCTGTTTTTT.

The V and J genes are TRBV27 and TRBJ1-1; D unresolved. Trimming shortened V by 0 bases and J by 4 bases, and 9 bases separated the two germline ends. The CDR3 is 14 amino acids. Germline lookup yields CDR1 MNHEY and CDR2 SMNVEV (reference sequence). CDR3 in amino acids: CASSLSPVATEAFF. The CDR3 DNA reads as TGTGCCAGCAGTTTATCCCCCGTGGCCACTGAAGCTTTCTTT.

V is TRBV7-8 and J is TRBJ1-1; 7 bases are a match to TRBD1. The ends lost 5 bases at V and 7 bases at J; junction bases unmatched: 10. In germline, CDR1 is SGHVS, CDR2 FQNEAQ. CDR3 length: 14 residues. The CDR3 DNA reads TGTGCCAGCAGCGCCAGGGGGACCCCCTTTGAAGCTTTCTTT. It codes for CASSARGTPFEAFF.

J is TRBJ2-7 and V is TRBV7-2, with 7 bases aligning to TRBD1. The CDR3 is 13 amino acids. Per germline, CDR1 SGHTA and CDR2 FQGNSA. Trimming took 5 bases from V and 2 from J; bases not matched to a gene: 3. CDR3 region: CASSGGQTYEQYF. The DNA of the CDR3 is TGTGCCAGCAGCGGGGGACAGACCTACGAGCAGTACTTC.

The chain links TRBV5-1 to TRBJ2-1; D remains ambiguous. Trimming pared 2 bases from V and 5 bases from J, leaving 5 bases between. The germline gives CDR1 SGHRS, CDR2 YFSETQ. The CDR3 sequence is 12 residues long. The CDR3 nucleotides read TGCGCCAGCAGCTTTAATAACAATGAGCAGTTCTTC. Amino acid sequence: CASSFNNNEQFF. Variable domain in full (rest from reference TRBV5-1 and TRBJ2-1): KAGVTQTPRYLIKTRGQQVTLSCSPISGHRSVSWYQQTPGQGLQFLFEYFSETQRNKGNFPGRFSGRQFSNSRSEMNVSTLELGDSALYLCASSFNNNEQFFGPGTRLTVL.

This clone was counted between two and nine times. The chain links TRBV4-1 to TRBJ2-3; D possibly corresponds to TRBD2 (6 bases). V dropped 0 bases and J dropped 0 bases, with 13 bases sitting between them. Germline values: CDR1 MGHRA, CDR2 YSYEKL. The CDR3 spans 17 residues. Here the CDR3 reads CASSQDGLALSTDTQYF. CDR3 bases: TGCGCCAGCAGCCAAGATGGGCTAGCGCTTAGCACAGATACGCAGTATTTT.

Notes on this clone: In the same sample, other DNA sequences code for this CDR3. The V and J genes are TRBV10-3 and TRBJ2-3, with 9 bases fitting TRBD2. V lost 6 bases and J lost 1; bases outside the gene matches: 2. The CDR3 extends over 14 amino acids. Per germline, CDR1 ENHRY and CDR2 SYGVKD. CDR3 sequence: CAIRPSGGTDTQYF. CDR3 sequence (DNA): TGTGCCATCAGACCTAGCGGGGGCACAGATACGCAGTATTTT.

The chain employs TRBV9 and TRBJ2-2; TRBD2 is a possible D gene (5 bases). Trimming shortened V by 1 base and J by 7 bases, and 17 bases separated the two germline ends. CDR1 is SGDLS, CDR2 YYNGEE, per germline. The CDR3 is 16 residues long. CDR3: CASSVLDYGRSGELFF. The CDR3 DNA reads as TGTGCCAGCAGCGTACTCGACTACGGTAGGAGCGGGGAGCTGTTTTTT. Supplemented by reference TRBV9 and TRBJ2-2, the full variable domain reads DSGVTQTPKHLITATGQRVTLRCSPRSGDLSVYWYQQSLDQGLQFLIQYYNGEERAKGNILERFSAQQFPDLHSELNLSSLELGDSALYFCASSVLDYGRSGELFFGEGSRLTVL.

The chain has TRBV5-1 and TRBJ1-2; a weak D match, TRBD1 (5 bases). The germline V gene has CDR1 SGHRS and CDR2 YFSETQ. The CDR3 extends over 13 amino acids. V dropped 1 base and J dropped 7 bases, with 11 bases sitting between them. The CDR3 DNA reads TGCGCCAGCAGCTTGAGCAGGGCTGGTGGCTACACCTTC. It encodes CASSLSRAGGYTF. Complete variable domain (other parts from reference TRBV5-1 and TRBJ1-2): KAGVTQTPRYLIKTRGQQVTLSCSPISGHRSVSWYQQTPGQGLQFLFEYFSETQRNKGNFPGRFSGRQFSNSRSEMNVSTLELGDSALYLCASSLSRAGGYTFGSGTRLTVV.

This chain joins TRBV11-2 and TRBJ2-3, with D unclear. The CDR3 sequence is 14 residues long. The V end lost 3 bases, the J end lost 2 bases, and 9 bases lay between the germline ends. Germline CDR1 is SGHAT and CDR2 is FQNNGV. CDR3 region: CASSFSQFTDTQYF. The DNA for the CDR3 is TGTGCCAGCAGCTTTTCACAGTTCACAGATACGCAGTATTTT.

The V call is TRBV28, the J call TRBJ2-7, with no clear D. The CDR3 contains 13 residues. Looked up from germline, CDR1 is MDHEN and CDR2 is SYDVKM. Trimming cost V 1 base and J 0 bases, with 4 bases left between them. The CDR3 DNA sequence: TGTGCCAGCAGTTTATTGAACTCCTACGAGCAGTACTTC. It yields the protein CASSLLNSYEQYF.